Shown below are 25 T cell receptor beta chains from a single sample sequenced in a study of shared clonotypes between healthy human individuals. Measured with immunoSEQ multiplex PCR; TCRdb has only the in-frame clones, and not every one. The sample contains over a million clones, 97% to 99% of which appear only once. Input material: naive CD4+ T cells sorted from blood. Documented subset: CD45RA+ positively selected. The receptors come from a man aged 25-45 years in good health.

This clone was seen once. This chain joins TRBV5-5 and TRBJ2-3; D call uncertain. This CDR3 spans 14 amino acids. Trimming left V 0 bases short and J 2 bases short, with 7 bases between. CDR1 and CDR2 from the germline V gene are SGHKS and YYEKEE (reference sequence). This CDR3 is CASSLASFTDTQYF. CDR3 bases: TGTGCCAGCAGCTTGGCCAGCTTCACAGATACGCAGTATTTT.

This chain links TRBV10-3 with TRBJ2-5; D uncertain. With 4 bases removed from V and 1 base from J, the gap between germline ends came to 4 bases. CDR1 ENHRY and CDR2 SYGVKD come from the germline V gene. The CDR3 has 12 residues. CDR3 loop: CAISGPQETQYF. The CDR3 nucleotides read TGTGCCATCAGTGGCCCCCAAGAGACCCAGTACTTC.

Notes on this clone: Other DNA sequences of this sample code for an identical CDR3. The chain couples TRBV5-1 to TRBJ2-1, with 13 nucleotides matching TRBD2. The CDR3 runs 15 residues. Germline assignment: CDR1 SGHRS and CDR2 YFSETQ. J lost 7 bases, V lost 4 bases, and 5 bases had no gene match. As DNA, the CDR3 is TGCGCCAGCAGCCTTCCGGGACTAGCGGGAAATGAGCAGTTCTTC. Protein: CASSLPGLAGNEQFF.

Note on this clone: The same CDR3 also results from other DNA sequences found in this sample. This rearrangement joins TRBV18 to TRBJ2-7; D remains unclear. Germline V gene lookup returns CDR1 KGHSH and CDR2 LQKENI. V gave up 3 bases and J gave up 2 bases, with 5 bases separating them. The CDR3 consists of 12 residues. The CDR3 loop is CASSPAAYEQYF. The CDR3 nucleotides read TGTGCCAGCTCACCGGCCGCCTACGAGCAGTACTTC.

The V and J genes are TRBV19 and TRBJ2-2; D not resolved. V gave up 4 bases and J gave up 4 bases, with 4 bases separating them. The CDR3 runs 12 residues. Germline V gives CDR1 LNHDA, CDR2 SQIVND (reference sequence). In DNA, the CDR3 is TGTGCCAGTAGTAAGGTCACCGGGGAGCTGTTTTTT. This gives the protein CASSKVTGELFF. Together with reference TRBV19 and TRBJ2-2, the CDR3 gives the full variable domain: DGGITQSPKYLFRKEGQNVTLSCEQNLNHDAMYWYRQDPGQGLRLIYYSQIVNDFQKGDIAEGYSVSREKKESFPLTVTSAQKNPTAFYLCASSKVTGELFFGEGSRLTVL.

The chain combines TRBV19 with TRBJ1-5, with TRBD1 identical over 7 bases. From germline, CDR1 is LNHDA and CDR2 SQIVND (reference sequence). The trim removed 8 bases at V and 0 bases at J, leaving 7 bases unmatched. CDR3 size: 15 residues. The CDR3 region has the DNA TGTGCCAGTTGTCCGGACAGGTATAGCAATCAGCCCCAGCATTTT. Amino acids: CASCPDRYSNQPQHF.

The rearrangement links TRBV10-2 to TRBJ1-5; no clear D. Germline CDR1 and CDR2: WSHSY and SAAADI. The CDR3 totals 13 residues. With 7 bases removed from V and 7 bases from J, the gap between germline ends came to 14 bases. The CDR3 spells CASTQGQVQPQHF. In DNA form, the CDR3 reads TGCGCCAGCACTCAAGGGCAGGTCCAGCCCCAGCATTTT.

Regarding this clone: The sample holds other DNA sequences that translate to the same CDR3. This chain uses TRBV20-1 with TRBJ1-5; D ambiguous. The CDR3 spans 11 residues. Between the trimmed V and J ends, which lost 6 bases and 7 bases, there was a span of 10 bases. Germline CDR1 and CDR2: DFQATT and SNEGSKA (reference sequence). Here the CDR3 reads CSASGGQPQHF. CDR3 DNA sequence: TGCAGTGCCAGCGGAGGACAGCCCCAGCATTTT.

On this clone itself: Other DNA sequences from this sample encode an identical CDR3 as well. This chain connects TRBV30 to TRBJ1-5; TRBD1 matches 11 bases. Trimming at V came to 0 bases and at J to 7 bases, leaving 2 bases not matched to a gene. The CDR3 spans 14 residues. CDR1 is GTSNPN, CDR2 SVGIG, per germline (reference sequence). In DNA, the CDR3 is TGTGCCTGGAGTGTTGGGACAGGGGGGCAGCCCCAGCATTTT. This codes for CAWSVGTGGQPQHF.

The CDR3 here is CASKKSGRLNTEAFF. CDR3 DNA: TGTGCCAGCAAGAAATCAGGACGTTTGAACACTGAAGCTTTCTTT. The genes are TRBV6-5 and TRBJ1-1; D is unclear. Trimming shortened V by 7 bases and J by 0 bases, and 15 bases separated the two germline ends. Germline values: CDR1 MNHEY, CDR2 SVGAGI. The CDR3 has 15 amino acids.

This clone was picked up one time. The gene calls are TRBV6-1 and TRBJ2-2; 7 nucleotides match TRBD2. This CDR3 spans 15 amino acids. Germline values: CDR1 MNHNS, CDR2 SASEGT. V was pared by 8 bases and J by 2 bases, with 8 bases of the junction left unmatched. DNA for the CDR3: TGTGCCAGCTCCGCGCTAGCGGCTAACACCGGGGAGCTGTTTTTT. Translating gives CASSALAANTGELFF.

As for this clone: Other DNA sequences from this sample encode an identical CDR3 as well. This chain links TRBV7-6 with TRBJ1-1; no clear D gene. Trimming shortened V by 1 base and J by 0 bases, and 6 bases separated the two germline ends. CDR1 and CDR2 from the germline V gene are SGHVS and FNYEAQ. This CDR3 contains 14 residues. CDR3 DNA sequence: TGTGCCAGCAGCTTAGGGCAGTTGAACACTGAAGCTTTCTTT. It translates to CASSLGQLNTEAFF. The full variable domain, rest sourced from reference TRBV7-6 and TRBJ1-1, is GAGVSQSPRYKVTKRGQDVALRCDPISGHVSLYWYRQALGQGPEFLTYFNYEAQQDKSGLPNDRFSAERPEGSISTLTIQRTEQRDSAMYRCASSLGQLNTEAFFGQGTRLTVV.

This chain connects TRBV4-1 to TRBJ2-5, with D uncertain. Trimming left V 0 bases short and J 2 bases short, with 10 bases between. The CDR3 sequence is 15 residues long. Germline CDR1 MGHRA, CDR2 YSYEKL. The CDR3 loop reads CASSQDHGVQETQYF. The CDR3 DNA reads TGCGCCAGCAGCCAAGACCATGGGGTACAAGAGACCCAGTACTTC.

J is TRBJ2-2 and V is TRBV30; 8 bases line up with TRBD1. The CDR3 extends over 16 amino acids. From germline, CDR1 is GTSNPN and CDR2 SVGIG (reference sequence). The V segment lost 0 bases and the J segment 0 bases; nucleotides outside the gene matches: 3. CDR3 nucleotides: TGTGCCTGGAGTGTCCGGACAGGGACGAACACCGGGGAGCTGTTTTTT. Protein sequence: CAWSVRTGTNTGELFF.

CDR3 nucleotide sequence: TGTGCCAGCAGTGAAATGGCGGGAGTCGGCAATGAGCAGTTCTTC. It encodes CASSEMAGVGNEQFF. The gene calls are TRBV6-1 and TRBJ2-1; 7 bases agree with TRBD2. The CDR3 is 15 residues long. Unmatched junction bases numbered 7, after V lost 2 bases and J lost 6 bases. The V gene's germline CDR1 is MNHNS and CDR2 SASEGT.

The V call is TRBV28, the J call TRBJ1-2; weak D call: TRBD1 (5 bases). V dropped 1 base and J dropped 3 bases, with 12 bases sitting between them. CDR1 is MDHEN and CDR2 is SYDVKM in the germline V gene. The CDR3 is made up of 15 amino acids. In DNA form, the CDR3 reads TGTGCCAGCAGTTTATCGCCGGGAGGGGACTATGGCTACACCTTC. This encodes CASSLSPGGDYGYTF.

Remarks on this clone: The junction does not match germline at one end; this may be a read error. V usage is TRBV6-5 and J usage is TRBJ2-1; possibly TRBD2 for D (5 bases). Looked up from germline, CDR1 is MNHEY and CDR2 is SVGAGI. The CDR3 runs 14 residues. The CDR3 DNA is TGTGCCAGCAGTTACTCCGGAGGTTACATTGAGCAGTTCTTC. Protein: CASSYSGGYIEQFF.

The rearrangement joins TRBV18 to TRBJ2-2, with 7 nucleotides matching TRBD1. The CDR3 is made up of 14 amino acids. Germline CDR1 and CDR2: KGHSH and LQKENI. The J segment lost 5 bases and the V segment lost 4 bases, leaving 4 bases of the junction unmatched. CDR3: CASSRQGSTGELFF. For the CDR3, the DNA is TGTGCCAGCTCACGACAGGGTTCAACCGGGGAGCTGTTTTTT.

In its sample, this clone was seen once. The genes are TRBV4-1 and TRBJ2-1; maybe TRBD1 (6 bases). The germline V and J ends were trimmed by 5 bases and 12 bases, with 11 bases remaining between them. Germline loops: CDR1 MGHRA, CDR2 YSYEKL. This CDR3 is 11 amino acids long. This CDR3 is CASSGQRTQFF. The DNA of the CDR3 is TGCGCCAGCAGCGGACAGCGGACGCAGTTCTTC.

The chain links TRBV7-2 to TRBJ1-5; D gene uncertain. Germline CDR1 reads SGHTA; CDR2 reads FQGNSA. The V end was cut by 3 bases, the J end by 5 bases, with 8 bases between. The CDR3 has 13 residues. CDR3 sequence: CASSFAFYQPQHF. CDR3 in DNA: TGTGCCAGCAGCTTTGCCTTTTATCAGCCCCAGCATTTT.

The V call is TRBV28, the J call TRBJ1-5; TRBD1 might be the D (5 bases). V was shortened by 6 bases and J by 5 bases, with 14 bases between the two germline ends. CDR3 size: 14 residues. Germline CDR1 MDHEN, CDR2 SYDVKM. The CDR3 bases are TGTGCCAGCAGCCTGGGGCAATTCGATCAGCCCCAGCATTTT. Encoded protein: CASSLGQFDQPQHF.

The chain combines TRBV29-1 with TRBJ2-1; either TRBD1 or TRBD2 may supply D (8 bases each). Germline loops: CDR1 SQVTM, CDR2 ANQGSEA. Trimming left V 7 bases short and J 4 bases short, with 26 bases between. The CDR3 runs 17 residues. CDR3 region: CSGARGRAGAPYNEQFF. The CDR3 DNA sequence: TGCAGCGGGGCCAGGGGGCGAGCGGGAGCCCCGTACAATGAGCAGTTCTTC.

J is TRBJ2-1 and V is TRBV11-2; no clear D. The germline V gene encodes CDR1 SGHAT and CDR2 FQNNGV. The CDR3 runs to 15 residues. Trimming removed 0 bases at V and 7 bases at J, with 13 bases between. The CDR3 nucleotides are TGTGCCAGCAGCTTAGATCATTTAAGAGTAAATGAGCAGTTCTTC. This codes for CASSLDHLRVNEQFF. The variable domain in full, completed from reference TRBV11-2 and TRBJ2-1, reads EAGVAQSPRYKIIEKRQSVAFWCNPISGHATLYWYQQILGQGPKLLIQFQNNGVVDDSQLPKDRFSAERLKGVDSTLKIQPAKLEDSAVYLCASSLDHLRVNEQFFGPGTRLTVL.

The chain is built from TRBV5-1 and TRBJ2-1; TRBD2 matches 7 bases. After removal of 0 bases from V and 4 bases from J, the junction contained 7 bases not matched to a gene. Germline CDR1 and CDR2: SGHRS and YFSETQ. The CDR3 has 16 amino acids. The CDR3 region is CASSLEGIAGYNEQFF. CDR3 nucleotide sequence: TGCGCCAGCAGCTTGGAGGGGATAGCGGGTTACAATGAGCAGTTCTTC.

The V and J genes are TRBV5-1 and TRBJ2-5; D gene uncertain. V lost 4 bases and J 1 base, leaving 14 bases between the germline ends. Per germline, CDR1 SGHRS and CDR2 YFSETQ. This CDR3 is 15 amino acids long. CDR3 coding DNA: TGCGCCAGCAGCCCCCTTGGATTGACCCAAGAGACCCAGTACTTC. It yields the protein CASSPLGLTQETQYF.